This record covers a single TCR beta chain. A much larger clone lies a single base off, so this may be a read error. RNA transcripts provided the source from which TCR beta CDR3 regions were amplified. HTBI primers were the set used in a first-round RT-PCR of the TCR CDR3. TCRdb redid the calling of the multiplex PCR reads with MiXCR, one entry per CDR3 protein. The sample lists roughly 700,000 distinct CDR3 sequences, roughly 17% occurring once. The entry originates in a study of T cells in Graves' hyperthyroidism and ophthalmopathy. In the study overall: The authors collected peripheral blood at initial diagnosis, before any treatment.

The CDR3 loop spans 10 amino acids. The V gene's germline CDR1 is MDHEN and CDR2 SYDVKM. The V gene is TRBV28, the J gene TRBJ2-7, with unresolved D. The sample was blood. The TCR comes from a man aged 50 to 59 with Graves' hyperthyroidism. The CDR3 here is CASSSLEQHF. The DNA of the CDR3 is TGTGCCAGCAGTTCCCTGGAGCAGCACTTC.